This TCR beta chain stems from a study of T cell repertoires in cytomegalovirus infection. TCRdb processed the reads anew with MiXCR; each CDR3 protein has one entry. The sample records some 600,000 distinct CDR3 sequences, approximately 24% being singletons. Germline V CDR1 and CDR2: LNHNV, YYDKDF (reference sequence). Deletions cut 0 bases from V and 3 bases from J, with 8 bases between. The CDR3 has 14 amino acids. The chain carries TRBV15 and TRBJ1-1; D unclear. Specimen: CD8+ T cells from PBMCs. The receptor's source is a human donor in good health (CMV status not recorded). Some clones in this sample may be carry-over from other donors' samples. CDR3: CATSRDLGDTEAFF. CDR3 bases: TGTGCCACCAGCAGAGACCTGGGTGACACTGAAGCTTTCTTT.